The present entry profiles one TCR beta chain with its context. The ends were cut back, 8 bases at V and 9 bases at J, with 13 bases in the middle. Germline-derived CDR1 and CDR2 are MNHEY and SMNVEV (reference sequence). The CDR3 covers 12 residues. This entry is derived from a study of T cell changes during pregnancy in multiple sclerosis. The protocol was immunoSEQ multiplex PCR, while the TCRdb copy is restricted to in-frame clones and leaves out a portion. Found here are roughly 84,000 clones, just over 90% of them singletons; the top ten hold 1.3% to 1.5%. The material sequenced was peripheral blood, taken in the third trimester of pregnancy. The rearrangement uses TRBV27 and TRBJ1-4; D is uncertain. The clonotype originates from a female donor in good health, enrolled as a control in a pregnancy study. This CDR3 reads CASGPMWQKLFF. CDR3 nucleotides: TGTGCCAGCGGGCCTATGTGGCAAAAACTGTTTTTT.